This TCR beta chain was captured in a study of blood T cell repertoires in COVID-19. Turning to the study itself: Acute and convalescent COVID-19 specimens originated in the United States, Italy and Spain.

This CDR3 comprises 17 residues. The ends lost 3 bases at V and 0 bases at J; junction bases unmatched: 5. From germline, CDR1 is SGHNT and CDR2 YENEEA. Authors' analysis steps: By means of reference gene primer amplification, nucleated cell counts were estimated. Profiled with immunoSEQ multiplex PCR; TCRdb holds only in-frame clones, not every one. V, J and clone size derive from that table, while D and trimming were established from the DNA sequence. Of 54,000 or so clones in the sample, 86% were seen once. The clonotype comes from a woman of 80 years or more with acute or convalescent COVID-19. Sequenced sample: peripheral blood. The V gene is TRBV11-3, the J gene TRBJ2-4, with 10 bases that match TRBD1. This CDR3 reads CASSFPGQGLAKNIQYF. The CDR3 coding sequence is TGTGCCAGCAGCTTTCCGGGACAGGGGTTAGCCAAAAACATTCAGTACTTC. Complete variable domain (other parts from reference TRBV11-3 and TRBJ2-4): EAGVVQSPRYKIIEKKQPVAFWCNPISGHNTLYWYLQNLGQGPELLIRYENEEAVDDSQLPKDRFSAERLKGVDSTLKIQPAELGDSAVYLCASSFPGQGLAKNIQYFGAGTRLSVL.